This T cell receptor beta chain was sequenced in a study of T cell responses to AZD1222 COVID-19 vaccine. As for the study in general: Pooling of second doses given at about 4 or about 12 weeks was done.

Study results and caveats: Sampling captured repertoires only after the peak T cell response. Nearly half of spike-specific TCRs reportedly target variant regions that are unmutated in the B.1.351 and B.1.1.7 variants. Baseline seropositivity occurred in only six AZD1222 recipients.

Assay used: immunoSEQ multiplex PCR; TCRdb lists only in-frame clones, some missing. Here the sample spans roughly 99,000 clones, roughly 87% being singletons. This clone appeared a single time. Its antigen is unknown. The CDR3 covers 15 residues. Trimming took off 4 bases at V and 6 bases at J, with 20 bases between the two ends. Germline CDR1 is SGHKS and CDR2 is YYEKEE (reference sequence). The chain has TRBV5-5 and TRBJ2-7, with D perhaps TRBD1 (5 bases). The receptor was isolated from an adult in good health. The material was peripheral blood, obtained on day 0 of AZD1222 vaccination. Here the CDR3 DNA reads TGTGCCAGCAGCCCCCGGACACCCGGATTCTTCGAGCAGTACTTC. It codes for CASSPRTPGFFEQYF.